This T cell receptor beta chain was captured in a study of shared clonotypes between healthy human individuals. Study-wide findings and caveats: How much donors shared clonotypes was expected to be affected by sequencing depth.

The CDR3 runs 18 residues. Between the trimmed V and J ends, which lost 1 base and 0 bases, there was a span of 18 bases. The study ran the assay at deep level. Every subset's genomic DNA went evenly onto several immunoSEQ plates. Sequencing was performed with immunoSEQ multiplex PCR; in TCRdb, only in-frame clones are kept and a portion is missing. The table includes about 710,000 clones, approximately 73% detected once. Turning to this clone: Its antigen is not identified.

Sequencing was done on a sample of memory CD4+ T cells sorted from blood. Stated subset: CD45RA-negative fraction. The clonotype comes from a woman aged 25 to 39 in good health. The genes are TRBV23-1 and TRBJ1-1; D might be TRBD1 (5 bases). TRBV23-1 is known as an ORF, though its function is uncertain. The CDR3 spells CASSQFWRQIIMNTEAFF. DNA of the CDR3: TGCGCCAGCAGTCAATTTTGGAGACAGATTATCATGAACACTGAAGCTTTCTTT.